These 23 T cell receptor beta chains originate from one sample sequenced in a study of blood T cell repertoires in COVID-19. This table comes from immunoSEQ multiplex PCR, and its TCRdb copy is limited to in-frame clones, with some not included. The table lists some 200,000 clones, roughly 92% of them singletons, with 0.6% to 0.9% in the top ten. The sample was peripheral blood. These receptors were obtained from a man aged 30 to 45 with COVID-19, enrolled during active disease.

V and J are TRBV3-1 (or the pseudogene TRBV3-2) and TRBJ1-6; D gene ambiguous. Germline V CDR1 and CDR2: LGHDT, YNNKEL (reference sequence). V gave up 3 bases and J gave up 0 bases, with 18 bases separating them. The CDR3 extends over 19 amino acids. For the CDR3, the DNA is TGTGCCAGCAGCCAGTCGTCACGGGAAGCACGCTCCTATAATTCACCCCTCCACTTT. It is translated as CASSQSSREARSYNSPLHF.

The chain recombines TRBV5-4 with TRBJ2-3, with 8 bases identical to TRBD2. This CDR3 has 18 residues. The trim removed 4 bases at V and 1 base at J, leaving 14 bases unmatched. Germline V gene data show CDR1 as SGHNT and CDR2 as YYREEE (reference sequence). The CDR3 sequence: CASSPPGLEWLGTDTQYF. The CDR3 nucleotides are TGTGCCAGCAGCCCCCCGGGACTAGAGTGGTTGGGCACAGATACGCAGTATTTT.

This chain uses TRBV9 with TRBJ2-3; TRBD1 agrees at 7 bases. The CDR3 spans 14 residues. V shed 3 bases and J 5 bases; nucleotides not matched to a gene: 6. The germline V gene encodes CDR1 SGDLS and CDR2 YYNGEE. The CDR3: CASSGLQGKDTQYF. CDR3 DNA: TGTGCCAGCAGCGGGTTACAGGGGAAAGATACGCAGTATTTT.

J is TRBJ1-2 and V is TRBV12-1; TRBD1, the D gene given by the table, was not confirmed from the DNA. TRBV12-1 is tagged as a pseudogene. The CDR3 is made up of 12 amino acids. CDR3 region: CASSYDRAGYTF. The CDR3 nucleotides are TGTGCCAGCAGCTACGACAGAGCTGGCTACACCTTC.

The genes are TRBV5-1 and TRBJ1-1; D gene ambiguous. Trimming removed 0 bases at V and 3 bases at J, with 3 bases between. The CDR3 length is 12 residues. CDR1 and CDR2 from the germline V gene are SGHRS and YFSETQ. CDR3 sequence (DNA): TGCGCCAGCAGCTTGGCAGACACTGAAGCTTTCTTT. It yields the protein CASSLADTEAFF.

The chain uses TRBV25-1 and TRBJ1-1; possible D gene TRBD1, 6 bases. Trimming left V 5 bases short and J 7 bases short, with 8 bases between. This CDR3 has 11 amino acids. The V gene's germline CDR1 is MGHDK and CDR2 SYGVNS. CDR3 residues: CASSLGGEAFF. The CDR3 DNA is TGTGCCAGCAGTTTAGGGGGTGAAGCTTTCTTT. Full variable domain (missing parts from reference TRBV25-1 and TRBJ1-1): EADIYQTPRYLVIGTGKKITLECSQTMGHDKMYWYQQDPGMELHLIHYSYGVNSTEKGDLSSESTVSRIRTEHFPLTLESARPSHTSQYLCASSLGGEAFFGQGTRLTVV.

The chain is built from TRBV9 and TRBJ1-1, with a tentative D call TRBD1 (5 bases). The CDR3 length is 13 residues. Germline CDR1 SGDLS, CDR2 YYNGEE. The V gene lost 6 bases and the J gene lost 5 bases, with 14 bases spanning the gap. CDR3 in DNA: TGTGCCAGCAACACGTACGGGGGGACTGAAGCTTTCTTT. Its protein product is CASNTYGGTEAFF.

The chain employs TRBV4-2 and TRBJ1-6, with D possibly being TRBD1 (6 bases). Trimming shortened V by 2 bases and J by 8 bases, and 10 bases separated the two germline ends. This CDR3 has 14 residues. CDR1 and CDR2 from the germline V gene are LGHNA and YNFKEQ. Written as DNA, the CDR3 is TGTGCCAGCAGCCAAAGGACAGACTATTCACCCCTCCACTTT. It encodes CASSQRTDYSPLHF.

The chain's CDR3 is CASSPRPGGQETQYF. In DNA form, the CDR3 reads TGTGCCAGCAGCCCACGGCCGGGGGGGCAAGAGACCCAGTACTTC. This chain links TRBV11-2 with TRBJ2-5; TRBD2 aligns across 8 bases. CDR1 and CDR2 (germline): SGHAT, FQNNGV. Losses at the gene ends were 5 bases for V and 2 bases for J; bases not matched to a gene: 7. CDR3 length: 15 residues.

The chain recombines TRBV14 with TRBJ2-1; 7 bases fit TRBD1. The ends lost 4 bases at V and 10 bases at J; junction bases unmatched: 7. CDR3 length: 13 residues. Germline V gene lookup returns CDR1 SGHDN and CDR2 FVKESK. CDR3 in DNA: TGTGCCAGCAGCCTGATTGGGGGACAGGAGCAGTTCTTC. Translation gives CASSLIGGQEQFF.

This clone is a singleton in its sample. One end of the junction varies from germline; a read error may be responsible. The chain recombines TRBV6-5 with TRBJ1-1; 7 bases line up with TRBD1. In germline, CDR1 is MNHEY, CDR2 SVGAGI. This CDR3 has 15 residues. The CDR3 region is CTSRQGSDMNTEAFF. Here the CDR3 DNA reads TGTACCAGTCGACAGGGAAGCGATATGAACACTGAAGCTTTCTTT.

CDR3 region: CAWRDRGANTGELFF. The CDR3 nucleotides read TGTGCCTGGAGGGACAGGGGGGCGAACACCGGGGAGCTGTTTTTT. This chain uses TRBV30 with TRBJ2-2; 10 positions agree with TRBD1. J gave up 0 bases and V 3 bases, and 1 base lay outside the gene matches. Per the germline V gene, CDR1 is GTSNPN and CDR2 is SVGIG (reference sequence). The CDR3 covers 15 residues.

The table lists this clone with many counts. Other DNA sequences in this sample translate to the same CDR3. CDR3 amino acids: CASSPQGYEQYF. The CDR3 DNA reads as TGTGCCAGCAGCCCACAGGGTTACGAGCAGTACTTC. This chain uses TRBV12-3 or TRBV12-4 with TRBJ2-7; TRBD1 might be the D (6 bases). Trimming stripped 6 bases from V and 4 bases from J, with 10 bases between. The CDR3 extends over 12 amino acids.

The genes are TRBV29-1 and TRBJ1-2; no clear D. The CDR3 spans 13 residues. V was clipped by 5 bases and J by 1 base, with 11 bases between them. Per germline, CDR1 SQVTM and CDR2 ANQGSEA. The chain's CDR3 is CSVRNPGNYGYTF. CDR3 coding DNA: TGCAGCGTTCGCAACCCCGGTAACTATGGCTACACCTTC. The full variable domain, in which reference TRBV29-1 and TRBJ1-2 provide the parts outside the CDR3, is SAVISQKPSRDICQRGTSLTIQCQVDSQVTMMFWYRQQPGQSLTLIATANQGSEATYESGFVIDKFPISRPNLTFSTLTVSNMSPEDSSIYLCSVRNPGNYGYTFGSGTRLTVV.

V and J are TRBV11-2 and TRBJ1-1; D not certain. Germline V gene sequence: CDR1 SGHAT, CDR2 FQNNGV. The CDR3 has 17 residues. Trimming shortened V by 0 bases and J by 1 base, and 15 bases separated the two germline ends. CDR3 nucleotides: TGTGCCAGCAGCTTAGATCCGGAGGTACTAGGGAACACTGAAGCTTTCTTT. It codes for CASSLDPEVLGNTEAFF.

The chain uses TRBV4-1 and TRBJ1-1, with TRBD1 matching 8 bases. The germline CDR1 and CDR2 sequences are MGHRA and YSYEKL. With 3 bases clipped from V and 3 bases from J, the junction kept 3 bases outside the gene matches. The CDR3 has 14 amino acids. The CDR3 region is CASSHTGGDTEAFF. The CDR3 bases are TGCGCCAGCAGCCATACAGGGGGGGACACTGAAGCTTTCTTT.

This chain joins TRBV30 and TRBJ1-2; maybe TRBD1 (5 bases). Germline lookup yields CDR1 GTSNPN and CDR2 SVGIG (reference sequence). With 2 bases removed from V and 6 bases from J, the gap between germline ends came to 16 bases. The CDR3 is 14 amino acids. This chain's CDR3 is CAWSSGVFNHGYTF. The CDR3 coding sequence is TGTGCCTGGAGTTCGGGGGTCTTTAATCATGGCTACACCTTC.

The chain's CDR3 is CASSLGTGETYEQYF. The CDR3 nucleotides read TGTGCCAGCAGCTTGGGGACAGGGGAGACCTACGAGCAGTACTTC. The chain employs TRBV7-9 and TRBJ2-7; 10 nucleotides agree with TRBD1. The CDR3 spans 15 residues. V lost 3 bases, J lost 2 bases, and 4 bases stayed unmatched. Germline V gives CDR1 SEHNR, CDR2 FQNEAQ (reference sequence). The whole variable domain, remainder taken from reference TRBV7-9 and TRBJ2-7, is DTGVSQNPRHKITKRGQNVTFRCDPISEHNRLYWYRQTLGQGPEFLTYFQNEAQLEKSRLLSDRFSAERPKGSFSTLEIQRTEQGDSAMYLCASSLGTGETYEQYFGPGTRLTVT.

This clone has a single count. The chain couples TRBV10-2 to TRBJ1-2; TRBD1 might be the D (6 bases). The CDR3 totals 15 residues. V was trimmed by 0 bases and J by 4 bases, leaving 12 bases between them. CDR1 is WSHSY, CDR2 SAAADI, per germline. The CDR3 loop is CASSESTTGTYGYTF. CDR3 coding DNA: TGCGCCAGCAGTGAGTCGACAACAGGGACCTATGGCTACACCTTC.

CDR3 in amino acids: CATSTSRGAIGGYTF. The DNA for the CDR3 is TGTGCCACCAGCACCTCCAGGGGGGCGATAGGCGGCTACACCTTC. The V call is TRBV15, the J call TRBJ1-2; TRBD1 matches at 7 bases. V lost 4 bases to trimming and J lost 8 bases; unmatched junction nucleotides: 13. CDR3 size: 15 residues. Germline V gives CDR1 LNHNV, CDR2 YYDKDF (reference sequence).

The chain couples TRBV30 to TRBJ1-4, with D tentatively TRBD1 (6 bases). This CDR3 region has 13 residues. The germline V gene has CDR1 GTSNPN and CDR2 SVGIG (reference sequence). The CDR3 nucleotides read TGTGCTGGGGGGGGGCTGGGCGCGGAAAAACTGTTTTTT. Its translation: CAGGGLGAEKLFF. The full variable domain, rest sourced from reference TRBV30 and TRBJ1-4, is SQTIHQWPATLVQPVGSPLSLECTVEGTSNPNLYWYRQAAGRGLQLLFYSVGIGQISSEVPQNLSASRPQDRQFILSSKKLLLSDSGFYLCAGGGLGAEKLFFGSGTQLSVL.

J is TRBJ2-3 and V is TRBV5-6, with 9 bases matching TRBD2. The germline CDR1 and CDR2 sequences are SGHDT and YYEEEE. The J segment lost 4 bases and the V segment lost 0 bases, leaving 3 bases of the junction unmatched. The CDR3 extends over 15 amino acids. The CDR3 sequence: CASSLVSGGADTQYF. DNA of the CDR3: TGTGCCAGCAGCTTGGTTAGCGGGGGTGCAGATACGCAGTATTTT. Based on the CDR3 plus reference TRBV5-6 and TRBJ2-3, the full variable domain is DAGVTQSPTHLIKTRGQQVTLRCSPKSGHDTVSWYQQALGQGPQFIFQYYEEEERQRGNFPDRFSGHQFPNYSSELNVNALLLGDSALYLCASSLVSGGADTQYFGPGTRLTVL.

This rearrangement joins TRBV9 to TRBJ1-4; the D gene is possibly TRBD1 (6 bases). This CDR3 is built from 16 residues. Per the germline V gene, CDR1 is SGDLS and CDR2 is YYNGEE. The germline V and J ends were trimmed by 4 bases and 8 bases, with 21 bases remaining between them. The CDR3 region is CASSPTGSPSVEKLFF. In DNA form, the CDR3 reads TGTGCCAGCAGCCCTACAGGGTCGCCCAGCGTGGAAAAACTGTTTTTT.